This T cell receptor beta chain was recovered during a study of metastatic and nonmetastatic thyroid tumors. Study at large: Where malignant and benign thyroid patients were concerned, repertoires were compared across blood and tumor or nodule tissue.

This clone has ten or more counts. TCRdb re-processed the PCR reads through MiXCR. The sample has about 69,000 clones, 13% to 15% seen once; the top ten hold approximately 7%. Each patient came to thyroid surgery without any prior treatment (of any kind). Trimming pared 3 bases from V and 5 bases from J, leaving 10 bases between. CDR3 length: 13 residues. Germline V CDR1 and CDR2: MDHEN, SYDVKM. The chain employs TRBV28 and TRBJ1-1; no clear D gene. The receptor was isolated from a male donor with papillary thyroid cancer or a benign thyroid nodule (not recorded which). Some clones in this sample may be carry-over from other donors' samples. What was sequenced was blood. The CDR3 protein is CASSLKGGTEAFF. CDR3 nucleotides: TGTGCCAGCAGTTTGAAGGGAGGGACTGAAGCTTTCTTT.